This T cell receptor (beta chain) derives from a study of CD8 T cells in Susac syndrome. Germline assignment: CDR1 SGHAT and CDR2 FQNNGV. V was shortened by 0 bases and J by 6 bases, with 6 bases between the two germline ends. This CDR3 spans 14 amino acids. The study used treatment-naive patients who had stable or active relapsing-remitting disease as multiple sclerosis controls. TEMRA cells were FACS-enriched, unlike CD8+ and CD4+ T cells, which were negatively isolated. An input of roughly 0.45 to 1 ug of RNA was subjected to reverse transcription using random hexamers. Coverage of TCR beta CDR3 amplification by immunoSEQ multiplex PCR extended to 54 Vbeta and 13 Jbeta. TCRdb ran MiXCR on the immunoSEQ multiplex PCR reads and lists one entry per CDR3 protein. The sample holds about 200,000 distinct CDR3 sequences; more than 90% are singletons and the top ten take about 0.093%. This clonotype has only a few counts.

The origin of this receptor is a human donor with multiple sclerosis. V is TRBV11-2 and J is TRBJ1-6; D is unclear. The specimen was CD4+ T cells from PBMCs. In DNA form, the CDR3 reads TGTGCCAGCAGCTTAGAATTGGTTAATTCACCCCTCCACTTT. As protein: CASSLELVNSPLHF.